This T cell receptor beta chain derives from a study of blood T cell repertoires in COVID-19. Germline CDR1 reads SGHTA; CDR2 reads FQGTGA. This CDR3 spans 14 amino acids. The V gene end was trimmed by 5 bases and the J gene end by 7 bases; junction bases not matched to a gene: 7. Generated by immunoSEQ multiplex PCR, the TCRdb table keeps only in-frame clones and is missing some. The sample lists approximately 210,000 clones; under 90% were seen once. This chain uses TRBV7-3 with TRBJ2-1, with 8 bases identical to TRBD1. Specimen: peripheral blood. The receptor was isolated from an elderly woman with acute or convalescent COVID-19. The DNA for the CDR3 is TGTGCCAGCAGCCCCAACAGGGGGACGAATGAGCAGTTCTTC. Its translation: CASSPNRGTNEQFF.